The 3 T cell receptor beta chains below all came from one sample that was sequenced in a study of glioma-infiltrating T cells. The iRepertoire nested amplicon-rescue multiplex PCR amplified TCR alpha and beta CDR3s from RNA. One entry per CDR3 protein, called by TCRdb with MiXCR from the multiplex PCR reads. The sample includes several hundred distinct CDR3 sequences, less than 20% of them seen just once. Material for sequencing was glioma tissue, nonneoplastic brain tissue, or PBMCs (not recorded which). Receptors originate from a human donor with low-grade glioma or glioblastoma, undergoing nonglioma brain surgery, or in good health (not recorded which).

To note about this clonotype: The CDR3 end shows no conserved phenylalanine or tryptophan, and so a read error is likely. The chain employs TRBV15 and TRBJ1-6; D unclear. Germline-derived CDR1 and CDR2 are LNHNV and YYDKDF (reference sequence). CDR3 length equals 16 residues. For the CDR3, the DNA is TGTGCCGCCAGCAGACTGCCCGACTCCTATAATTCACCCCTCCACCTT. This codes for CAASRLPDSYNSPLHL.

This clonotype is labeled as medium-sized (0.01 to 0.1%). The chain uses TRBV29-1 and TRBJ2-1, with D unclear. Per the germline V gene, CDR1 is SQVTM and CDR2 is ANQGSEA. V was cut by 7 bases and J by 0 bases, with 16 bases left in between. CDR3 length: 15 residues. In DNA form, the CDR3 reads TGCAGCGCGGAAGGGTCCGAAAGCTCCTACAATGAGCAGTTCTTC. This gives the protein CSAEGSESSYNEQFF.

V is TRBV6-2 or TRBV6-3 and J is TRBJ2-3; perhaps TRBD2 as D (7 bases). V shed 2 bases and J shed 10 bases, with 13 bases lying between them. CDR1 and CDR2 (germline): MNHEY, SVGEGT. The CDR3 spans 13 residues. The CDR3: CASSYRGARPQYF. The CDR3 nucleotides read TGTGCCAGCAGTTACCGGGGGGCGCGGCCGCAGTATTTT.